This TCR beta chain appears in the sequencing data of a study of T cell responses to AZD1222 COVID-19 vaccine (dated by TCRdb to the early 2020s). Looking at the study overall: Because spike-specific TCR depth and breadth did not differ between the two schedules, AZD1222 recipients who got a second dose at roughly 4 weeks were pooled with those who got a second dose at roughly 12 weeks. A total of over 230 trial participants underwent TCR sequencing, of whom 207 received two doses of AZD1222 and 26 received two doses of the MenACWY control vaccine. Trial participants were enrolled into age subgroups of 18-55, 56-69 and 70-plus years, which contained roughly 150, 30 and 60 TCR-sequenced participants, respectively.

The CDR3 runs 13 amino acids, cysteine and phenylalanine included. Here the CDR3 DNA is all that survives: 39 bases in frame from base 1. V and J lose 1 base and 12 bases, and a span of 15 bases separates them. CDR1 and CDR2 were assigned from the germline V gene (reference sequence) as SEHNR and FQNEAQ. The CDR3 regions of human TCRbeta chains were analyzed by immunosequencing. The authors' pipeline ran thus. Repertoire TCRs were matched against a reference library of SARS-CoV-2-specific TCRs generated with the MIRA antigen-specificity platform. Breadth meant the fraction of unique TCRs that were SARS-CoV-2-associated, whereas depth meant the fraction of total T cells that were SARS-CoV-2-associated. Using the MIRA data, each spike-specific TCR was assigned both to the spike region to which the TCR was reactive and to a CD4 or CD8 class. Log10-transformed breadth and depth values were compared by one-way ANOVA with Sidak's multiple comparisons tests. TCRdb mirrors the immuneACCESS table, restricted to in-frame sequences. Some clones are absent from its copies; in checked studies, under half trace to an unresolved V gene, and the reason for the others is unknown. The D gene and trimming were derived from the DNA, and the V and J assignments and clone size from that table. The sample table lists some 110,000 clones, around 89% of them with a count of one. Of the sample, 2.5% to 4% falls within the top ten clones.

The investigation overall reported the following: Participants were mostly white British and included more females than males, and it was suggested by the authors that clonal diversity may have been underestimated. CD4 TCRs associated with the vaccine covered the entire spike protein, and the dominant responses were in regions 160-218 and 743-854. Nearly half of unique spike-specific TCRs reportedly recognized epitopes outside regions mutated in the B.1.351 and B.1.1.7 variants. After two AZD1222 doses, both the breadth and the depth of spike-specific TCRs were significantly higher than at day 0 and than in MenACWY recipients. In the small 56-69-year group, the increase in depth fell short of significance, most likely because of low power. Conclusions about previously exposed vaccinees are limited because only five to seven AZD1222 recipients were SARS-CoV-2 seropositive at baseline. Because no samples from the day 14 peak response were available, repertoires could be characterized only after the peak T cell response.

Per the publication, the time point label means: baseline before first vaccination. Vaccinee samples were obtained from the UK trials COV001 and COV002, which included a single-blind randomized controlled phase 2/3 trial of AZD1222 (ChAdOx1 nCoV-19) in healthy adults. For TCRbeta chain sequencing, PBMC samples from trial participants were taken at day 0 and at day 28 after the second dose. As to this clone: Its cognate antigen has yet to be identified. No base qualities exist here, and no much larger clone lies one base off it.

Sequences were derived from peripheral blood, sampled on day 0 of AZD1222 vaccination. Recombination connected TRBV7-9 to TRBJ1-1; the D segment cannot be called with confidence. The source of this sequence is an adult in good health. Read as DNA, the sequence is TGTGCCAGCAGCTTAGAATTGCATATTGGAACTTTCTTT. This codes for CASSLELHIGTFF.